These T cell receptor beta chains were read from a single sample in a study of CD8 T cells in ankylosing spondylitis. One entry per CDR3 protein results from TCRdb running MiXCR on the 5' RACE reads. This sample has a few hundred thousand distinct CDR3 sequences; around 25% occur once, and the top ten carry 0.5% to 0.75%. Sequencing was performed on blood, either unsorted or a sorted T cell fraction (not recorded which). The receptors stem from a male donor with ankylosing spondylitis or in good health (not recorded which). Both conserved end residues are part of each CDR3. The D gene is left open where the match is weak. Size is stated for part of the rows, as once, few or many counts, or as a class when the clone is expanded.

>.|.|TRBV7-3|TRBJ1-6|12
TGTGCCAGCAGCGCAGTTAATTCACCCCTCCACTTT
CASSAVNSPLHF
>TRBD2|.|TRBV12-3/TRBV12-4|TRBJ2-7|15
TGTGCCAGCAGTTTTCGAGGGAGGGGAGTCAACGAGCAGTACTTC
CASSFRGRGVNEQYF
>TRBD2|few|TRBV20-1|TRBJ2-3|14
TGCAGTGCTAGTCTAGCGGGGGGCCTAGTGGAGCAGTATTTT
CSASLAGGLVEQYF
>.|few|TRBV12-3/TRBV12-4|TRBJ2-5|14
TGTGCCAGCAGTTTATCTGCACAACAAGAGACCCAGTACTTC
CASSLSAQQETQYF
>TRBD2|.|TRBV20-1|TRBJ2-7|16
TGCAGTGCCCACCAGGCACTAGCGGGGGGGCTTGGCGAGCAGTACTTC
CSAHQALAGGLGEQYF
>.|few|TRBV20-1|TRBJ2-1|16
TGCAGTGCTAGAGATTTTGTTCCCGAAACCTACAATGAGCAGTTCTTC
CSARDFVPETYNEQFF
>TRBD2|many|TRBV5-1|TRBJ2-1|16
TGCGCCAGCAGCTTGGTCCCTAGCGGGGGGGCAGGGGAGCAGTTCTTC
CASSLVPSGGAGEQFF
>TRBD1|.|TRBV19|TRBJ2-2|13
TGTGCCAGTAGTCCCAGGGGGTTCGGGGAGCTGTTTTTT
CASSPRGFGELFF
>.|few|TRBV29-1|TRBJ2-6|14
TGCAGCGTTGAATGGAGTGGGGGGGCCAACGTCCTGACTTTC
CSVEWSGGANVLTF
>TRBD1|many|TRBV12-3/TRBV12-4|TRBJ2-7|15
TGTGCCAGCAGTGACACAGGGGGAGGCTCCTACGAGCAGTACTTC
CASSDTGGGSYEQYF
>TRBD1|many|TRBV18|TRBJ2-3|14
TGTGCCAGCTCACGAGACAGGGGGACAGATACGCAGTATTTT
CASSRDRGTDTQYF
>.|few|TRBV20-1|TRBJ1-2|13
TGCAGTGCCCAATGGGGGGCCAGCTATGGCTACACCTTC
CSAQWGASYGYTF
>.|many|TRBV20-1|TRBJ2-1|15
TGCAGTGCTAGTAGACTTTTGAGCTCCTACAATGAGCAGTTCTTC
CSASRLLSSYNEQFF
>.|many|TRBV12-3/TRBV12-4|TRBJ1-4|15
TGTGCCAGCAGTCCCCACAGAGATCGAAATGAAAAACTGTTTTTT
CASSPHRDRNEKLFF
>.|.|TRBV9|TRBJ2-3|17
TGTGCCAGCAGCTCAAAACAGGGAGGGTCTATCACAGATACGCAGTATTTT
CASSSKQGGSITDTQYF
>TRBD1|few|TRBV20-1|TRBJ2-3|14
TGCAGTGCTTCCCCGACAGGGACCACAGATACGCAGTATTTT
CSASPTGTTDTQYF
>.|.|TRBV5-1|TRBJ2-1|14
TGCGCCAGCAGCTGGGAGGTCTGGGTCAATGAGCAGTTCTTC
CASSWEVWVNEQFF
>.|.|TRBV2|TRBJ2-2|18
TGTACCTTCAGTTTATGGGCACGTGGACTCGCGAACACCGGGGAGCTGTTTTTT
CTFSLWARGLANTGELFF
>.|.|TRBV20-1|TRBJ2-3|14
TGCAGTGCTAGGGGCGGGGATGGCACAGATACGCAGTATTTT
CSARGGDGTDTQYF
>.|.|TRBV9|TRBJ2-7|15
TGTGCCAGCAGCGTAGGACACGCAAGCTCCTACGAGCAGTACTTC
CASSVGHASSYEQYF
>.|.|TRBV20-1|TRBJ2-3|16
TGCAGTGCTAGAGGGAGGGCGTGGACCACCACAGATACGCAGTATTTT
CSARGRAWTTTDTQYF
>.|once|TRBV16|TRBJ1-5|13
TGTGCCAGCAGCCAATCGGGTTCGGGGCCCCAGCATTTT
CASSQSGSGPQHF
>.|many|TRBV12-3/TRBV12-4|TRBJ2-4|14
TGTGCCAGCAGTTTTCTAAGCGGCCTAAACATTCAGTACTTC
CASSFLSGLNIQYF
>.|few|TRBV24-1|TRBJ2-7|13
TGTGCCACCAGTGACACGGACCTTTACGAGCAGTACTTC
CATSDTDLYEQYF
>.|many|TRBV12-3/TRBV12-4|TRBJ2-7|15
TGTGCCAGCCGACCCTCCGGGGAGAGCTCCTACGAGCAGTACTTC
CASRPSGESSYEQYF
>.|many|TRBV11-2|TRBJ2-7|15
TGTGCCAGCAGCTTATCGTCGGGGGAGCCTTACGAGCAGTACTTC
CASSLSSGEPYEQYF
>.|.|TRBV15|TRBJ2-3|15
TGTGCCACCAGCAGCGCTCGGCTCCGGGACTTCGGGCAGTATTTT
CATSSARLRDFGQYF